Described below is a single T cell receptor beta chain sequence and its context. What it binds is unknown. The sample is drawn from a study of CD8 T cells in Susac syndrome. As for the study in general: Within the sequenced Susac syndrome patient group, over 5 exhibited active disease and eight were in remission. Whole-study findings and limits: None of the CD4+ T cell repertoires in Susac syndrome showed clonal expansion. The study's TCR sequencing and HLA analysis drew on a certain number of individuals. That number was acknowledged as relatively small.

CDR3 length: 16 residues. V lost 5 bases, J lost 2 bases, and 10 bases stayed unmatched. When the RNA was reverse transcribed, random hexamers were used with an input of roughly 0.45 to 1 ug. A single record per CDR3 protein comes from TCRdb applying MiXCR to the immunoSEQ multiplex PCR reads. The table lists 110,000 to 150,000 distinct CDR3 sequences, 95% of them singletons. The receptor was isolated from a human donor with Susac syndrome. The chain links TRBV12-3 or TRBV12-4 to TRBJ2-7, with 9 positions matching TRBD1. Source material: CD4+ T cells from PBMCs. Here the CDR3 reads CASSANRGRTPYEQYF. The CDR3 nucleotides read TGTGCCAGCAGTGCTAACAGGGGGCGTACGCCCTACGAGCAGTACTTC.